This passage covers 16 T cell receptor beta chains from one sample sequenced in a study of vaccination effects on CD4 cells after COVID-19. Viral peptide pools were used in the ViraFEST assay to expand antigen-specific CD4+ T cells, and sequencing came afterward. A 10-day culture period preceded the isolation of CD4+ T cells. No antigens are known for them. Sequencing was performed with immunoSEQ multiplex PCR; in TCRdb, only in-frame clones are kept and a portion is missing. The sample shows about 54,000 clones, roughly 76% of them seen only once. Specimen: CD4+ T cells from PBMCs cultured with HCoV-229E spike peptides, collected before COVID-19 vaccination. These receptors all come from a human donor who received a COVID-19 vaccine.

The count of this clone is one. The CDR3 region is CASSLSGTNQPQHF. CDR3 bases: TGTGCCAGCAGTTTAAGTGGCACCAATCAGCCCCAGCATTTT. The gene calls are TRBV28 and TRBJ1-5; D ambiguous. CDR3 length: 14 residues. Trimming took 2 bases from V and 3 from J, leaving 8 bases between them. The germline gives CDR1 MDHEN, CDR2 SYDVKM.

V usage is TRBV4-2 and J usage is TRBJ2-2, with D possibly matching TRBD1 (6 bases). The CDR3 sequence is 15 residues long. The V and J ends lost 0 bases and 4 bases respectively, with 9 bases between them. Germline loops: CDR1 LGHNA, CDR2 YNFKEQ. The CDR3 coding sequence is TGTGCCAGCAGCCAAGACAGGGGTACCACCGGGGAGCTGTTTTTT. It encodes CASSQDRGTTGELFF.

V and J are TRBV24-1 and TRBJ2-5, with 12 bases lining up with TRBD2. The CDR3 consists of 15 residues. CDR1 is KGHDR, CDR2 SFDVKD, per germline. The trim removed 4 bases at V and 9 bases at J, leaving 8 bases unmatched. CDR3 region: CATSDPRTSGDAQYF. Here the CDR3 DNA reads TGTGCCACCAGTGACCCCAGGACTAGCGGGGATGCCCAGTACTTC.

On this clone: Germline is not matched at one junction end, which may reflect a read error. This chain joins TRBV20-1 and TRBJ1-1; D perhaps matches TRBD1 (5 bases). Germline lookup yields CDR1 DFQATT and CDR2 SNEGSKA (reference sequence). CDR3 size: 11 residues. CDR3 region: CSARRGTGAFF. CDR3 nucleotide sequence: TGCAGTGCTAGACGGGGCACTGGAGCTTTCTTT.

The genes are TRBV6-1 and TRBJ1-1, with unresolved D. V shed 0 bases and J shed 4 bases, with 15 bases lying between them. Germline V CDR1 and CDR2: MNHNS, SASEGT. The CDR3 covers 16 residues. This chain's CDR3 is CASSEAFGSGATEAFF. The CDR3 DNA reads as TGTGCCAGCAGTGAAGCGTTCGGGTCAGGTGCCACTGAAGCTTTCTTT.

Remarks on this clone: Distinct nucleotide sequences in the sample also encode this CDR3. The CDR3 DNA is TGTGCCAGTAGTCGACAAGGGAACACTGAAGCTTTCTTT. Protein: CASSRQGNTEAFF. The chain uses TRBV19 and TRBJ1-1; no clear D. CDR3 size: 13 residues. The V gene's germline CDR1 is LNHDA and CDR2 SQIVND (reference sequence). The V and J ends lost 5 bases and 1 base respectively, with 8 bases between them.

The DNA for the CDR3 is TGTGCCAGCAGTTTACGGTCCGGGGAGCTGTTTTTT. Protein sequence: CASSLRSGELFF. The rearrangement uses TRBV28 and TRBJ2-2, with D hard to call. Germline V gene lookup returns CDR1 MDHEN and CDR2 SYDVKM. Trimming took off 2 bases at V and 6 bases at J, with 4 bases between the two ends. CDR3 size: 12 residues.

The chain joins TRBV5-6 to TRBJ2-3, with D perhaps being TRBD1 or TRBD2 (5 bases each). V was cut by 6 bases and J by 12 bases, with 26 bases left in between. This CDR3 region has 15 residues. In germline, CDR1 is SGHDT, CDR2 YYEEEE. This chain's CDR3 is CASNRLLNRDGYQYF. The CDR3 region has the DNA TGTGCCAGCAACAGATTACTCAACCGGGACGGTTACCAGTATTTT.

This rearrangement joins TRBV29-1 to TRBJ1-1, with 7 bases matching TRBD1. The length of the CDR3 is 14 residues. The germline CDR1 and CDR2 sequences are SQVTM and ANQGSEA. V gave up 7 bases and J gave up 5 bases; unmatched junction bases: 13. The CDR3 region has the DNA TGCAGCGCCGAACCGACAGGGCAGGGGACTGAAGCTTTCTTT. It translates to CSAEPTGQGTEAFF.

The chain employs TRBV24-1 and TRBJ2-3; TRBD2 matches at 8 bases. The CDR3 totals 16 residues. Unmatched junction bases numbered 2, after V lost 1 base and J lost 0 bases. Germline V gene data show CDR1 as KGHDR and CDR2 as SFDVKD. CDR3 sequence reads: CATSDFTSGSTDTQYF. CDR3 sequence (DNA): TGTGCCACCAGTGATTTCACTAGCGGTAGCACAGATACGCAGTATTTT.

The chain couples TRBV6-6 to TRBJ2-1; no clear D. This CDR3 comprises 15 residues. Trimming pared 0 bases from V and 0 bases from J, leaving 6 bases between. Germline V gives CDR1 MNHNY, CDR2 SVGAGI (reference sequence). The CDR3 sequence is CASSYSTSSYNEQFF. CDR3 DNA: TGTGCCAGCAGTTACTCGACCAGCTCCTACAATGAGCAGTTCTTC.

The V call is TRBV5-5, the J call TRBJ2-7; 10 bases match TRBD1. Trimming cost V 4 bases and J 6 bases; bases outside gene matches: 10. This CDR3 has 15 residues. CDR1 is SGHKS and CDR2 is YYEKEE in the germline V gene (reference sequence). CDR3 nucleotide sequence: TGTGCCAGCAGCGGGAGCGGGACAGGGGCTCTCGAGCAGTACGTC. Translated, it gives CASSGSGTGALEQYV.

This clone was recorded a few times. The chain combines TRBV6-5 with TRBJ2-5, with TRBD1 matching 7 bases. The J segment lost 5 bases and the V segment lost 6 bases, leaving 12 bases of the junction unmatched. Per germline, CDR1 MNHEY and CDR2 SVGAGI. CDR3 length equals 15 residues. The CDR3, as DNA: TGTGCCAGCAGGGGGACGCAGGGGGTTTGGGAGACCCAGTACTTC. This gives the protein CASRGTQGVWETQYF.

The chain employs TRBV5-5 and TRBJ2-1; 7 bases align to TRBD1. Germline-derived CDR1 and CDR2 are SGHKS and YYEKEE (reference sequence). V gave up 2 bases and J gave up 8 bases; unmatched junction bases: 4. The CDR3 is 13 amino acids. Written as DNA, the CDR3 is TGTGCCAGCAGCTTAAAAGGGGGCCATGAGCAGTTCTTC. Its translation is CASSLKGGHEQFF.

In its sample, this clone was seen a few times. J is TRBJ2-6 and V is TRBV9; 9 positions agree with TRBD1. The V segment lost 3 bases and the J segment 3 bases; nucleotides outside the gene matches: 7. CDR1 and CDR2 (germline): SGDLS, YYNGEE. This CDR3 is built from 17 residues. The CDR3 DNA reads as TGTGCCAGCAGCGCCCGGGACAGGGCGGTTGGGGCCAACGTCCTGACTTTC. The encoded protein is CASSARDRAVGANVLTF.

This rearrangement joins TRBV24-1 to TRBJ2-3; 8 nucleotides match TRBD1. This CDR3 comprises 17 residues. The germline V gene encodes CDR1 KGHDR and CDR2 SFDVKD. V was clipped by 3 bases and J by 2 bases; unmatched bases: 9. This CDR3 reads CATSDDTGQEPTDTQYF. The CDR3 coding sequence is TGTGCCACCAGTGATGACACGGGACAGGAGCCCACAGATACGCAGTATTTT.